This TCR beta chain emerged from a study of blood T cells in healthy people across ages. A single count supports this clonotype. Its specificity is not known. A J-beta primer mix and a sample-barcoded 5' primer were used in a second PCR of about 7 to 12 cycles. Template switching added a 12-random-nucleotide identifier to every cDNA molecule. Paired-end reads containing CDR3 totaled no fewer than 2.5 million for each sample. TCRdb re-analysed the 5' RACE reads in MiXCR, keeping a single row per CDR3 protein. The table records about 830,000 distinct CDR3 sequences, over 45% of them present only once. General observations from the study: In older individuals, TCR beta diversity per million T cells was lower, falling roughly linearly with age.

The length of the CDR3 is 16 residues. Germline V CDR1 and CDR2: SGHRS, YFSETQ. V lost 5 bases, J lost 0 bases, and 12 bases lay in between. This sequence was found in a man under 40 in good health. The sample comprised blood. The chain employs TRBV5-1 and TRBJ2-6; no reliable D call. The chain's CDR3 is CASSLTGDSGANVLTF. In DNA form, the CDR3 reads TGCGCCAGCAGTTTGACTGGAGACTCTGGGGCCAACGTCCTGACTTTC.